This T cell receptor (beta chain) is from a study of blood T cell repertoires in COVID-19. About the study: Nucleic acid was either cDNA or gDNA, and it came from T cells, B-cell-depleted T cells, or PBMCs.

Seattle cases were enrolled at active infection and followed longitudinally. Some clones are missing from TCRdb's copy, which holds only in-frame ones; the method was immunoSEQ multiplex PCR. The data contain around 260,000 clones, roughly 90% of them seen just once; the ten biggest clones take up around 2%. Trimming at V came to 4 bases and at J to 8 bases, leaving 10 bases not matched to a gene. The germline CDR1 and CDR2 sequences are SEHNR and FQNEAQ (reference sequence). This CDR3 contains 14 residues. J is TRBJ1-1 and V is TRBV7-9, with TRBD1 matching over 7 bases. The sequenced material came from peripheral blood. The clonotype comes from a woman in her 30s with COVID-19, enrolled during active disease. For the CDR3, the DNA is TGTGCCAGCAGCTCAAGGGTCGGGACAGAGGAAGCTTTCTTT. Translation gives CASSSRVGTEEAFF. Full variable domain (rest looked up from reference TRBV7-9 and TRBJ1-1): DTGVSQNPRHKITKRGQNVTFRCDPISEHNRLYWYRQTLGQGPEFLTYFQNEAQLEKSRLLSDRFSAERPKGSFSTLEIQRTEQGDSAMYLCASSSRVGTEEAFFGQGTRLTVV.